This T cell receptor beta chain is from a study of PD-1 blockade in classical Hodgkin lymphoma. Study conclusions and caveats: According to reports, newly diagnosed patients had lower baseline TCR diversity than healthy donors, and relapsed/refractory patients had lower baseline TCR diversity still.

Sequencing used immunoSEQ multiplex PCR; TCRdb keeps in-frame clones, though not all of them. The sample carries 15,000 to 20,000 clones, less than 90% recorded once. Time point: cycle 4 day 1 (C4D1), after 6 weeks of nivolumab. Following autologous stem cell transplantation, relapse occurred in every patient, and exposure to brentuximab vedotin varied. Starting with thawed PBMCs, CD4+ T cells were purified by magnetic negative selection. The length of the CDR3 is 10 residues. Germline CDR1 is SEHNR and CDR2 is FQNEAQ (reference sequence). With 10 bases removed from V and 8 bases from J, the gap between germline ends came to 8 bases. Points on this clone: Its antigen is unidentified.

The sequences come from CD4+ T cells from blood, collected before the fourth cycle of nivolumab. The sequence was collected from a human donor with classical Hodgkin lymphoma. This chain joins TRBV7-9 and TRBJ2-2; D possibly corresponds to TRBD2 (6 bases). CDR3 DNA sequence: TGTGCCACACGGGAGGGGGAGCTGTTTTTT. It codes for CATREGELFF.